This TCR beta chain came from a study of CD8 T cells in ankylosing spondylitis. On this clonotype: Its antigen is as yet unknown.

Study results and caveats: Disease-linked clones proved CD8+ and comparatively uncommon in peripheral blood. For ankylosing spondylitis blood, a TCR beta motif of eight or nine highly homologous variants appeared characteristic. According to the report, clones linked to the disease were significantly enriched in matched synovial fluid samples taken from ankylosing spondylitis patients.

The CDR3 runs to 13 residues. The germline gives CDR1 KGHSH, CDR2 LQKENI. With 6 bases removed from V and 1 base from J, the gap between germline ends came to 10 bases. Researchers built TCR beta libraries using quantitative 5'-RACE with molecular barcodes. In TCRdb, the 5' RACE reads were re-called with MiXCR into one record per CDR3 protein. The sample comprises about 460,000 distinct CDR3 sequences, 5.3% of which are singletons, and roughly 3.3% rests with the top ten. V is TRBV18 and J is TRBJ2-7; D uncertain. What was sequenced was blood, either unsorted or a sorted T cell fraction (not recorded which). The sequence was obtained from a male donor with ankylosing spondylitis. Here the CDR3 DNA reads TGTGCCAGCTCGACCCCAGATTCCTACGAGCAGTACTTC. Its protein is CASSTPDSYEQYF. Combining the CDR3 with reference TRBV18 and TRBJ2-7 gives the whole variable domain NAGVMQNPRHLVRRRGQEARLRCSPMKGHSHVYWYRQLPEEGLKFMVYLQKENIIDESGMPKERFSAEFPKEGPSILRIQQVVRGDSAAYFCASSTPDSYEQYFGPGTRLTVT.